These 8 T cell receptor beta chains share one sample of origin, sequenced in a study of blood T cell repertoires in COVID-19. Libraries were prepared by immunoSEQ multiplex PCR; TCRdb keeps only in-frame clonotypes and omits some of them. The sample carries some 200,000 clones, around 81% recorded once. The material sequenced was peripheral blood. The source is a human donor in a cohort sampled during active COVID-19.

The chain uses TRBV7-2 and TRBJ2-7, with unresolved D. CDR3 length: 12 residues. V was clipped by 3 bases and J by 6 bases, with 9 bases between them. CDR1 is SGHTA, CDR2 FQGNSA, per germline. CDR3 region: CASSFRRVEQYF. The CDR3 DNA follows: TGTGCCAGCAGCTTTCGCCGGGTCGAGCAGTACTTC.

In this sample, this clone turned up once. This chain's CDR3 is CASSYPGQGKEQFF. The CDR3 DNA is TGTGCCAGCAGCTACCCGGGACAGGGGAAGGAGCAGTTCTTC. The gene calls are TRBV7-9 and TRBJ2-1; 10 bases line up with TRBD1. CDR3 size: 14 residues. In germline, CDR1 is SEHNR, CDR2 FQNEAQ (reference sequence). The J segment lost 10 bases and the V segment lost 4 bases, leaving 7 bases of the junction unmatched.

This chain uses TRBV5-1 with TRBJ2-7, with TRBD1 matching over 8 bases. Germline CDR1 SGHRS, CDR2 YFSETQ. The CDR3 runs to 14 residues. Trimming at V came to 4 bases and at J to 4 bases, leaving 7 bases not matched to a gene. The DNA of the CDR3 is TGCGCCAGCAGCGCCACAGGGGGTAGGTACGAGCAGTACTTC. Residues: CASSATGGRYEQYF.

The chain is built from TRBV28 and TRBJ2-3; 7 bases fit TRBD2. Per germline, CDR1 MDHEN and CDR2 SYDVKM. J was trimmed by 3 bases and V by 10 bases; bases with no gene match: 10. This CDR3 spans 14 amino acids. The CDR3 sequence is CAIKAAGATDTQYF. The CDR3 region has the DNA TGTGCCATCAAAGCGGCGGGAGCGACAGATACGCAGTATTTT.

A few counts support this clone. The chain uses TRBV19 and TRBJ2-7, with TRBD1 identical over 11 bases. Germline V CDR1 and CDR2: LNHDA, SQIVND (reference sequence). This CDR3 spans 14 amino acids. V lost 7 bases and J lost 5; bases outside the gene matches: 7. The CDR3 region has the DNA TGTGCCAGTAAGGGCCGGGGACAGGGGGACGAGCAGTACTTC. Translation: CASKGRGQGDEQYF.

The J gene is TRBJ1-2, the V gene TRBV5-1; TRBD1 agrees at 10 bases. With 3 bases clipped from V and 6 bases from J, the junction kept 5 bases outside the gene matches. CDR3 size: 14 residues. Looked up from germline, CDR1 is SGHRS and CDR2 is YFSETQ. CDR3 loop: CASSYQTGGDGYTF. For the CDR3, the DNA is TGCGCCAGCAGCTACCAGACAGGGGGCGATGGCTACACCTTC.

This clone occurred a few times. This rearrangement joins TRBV7-2 to TRBJ2-2; 9 bases agree with TRBD2. CDR1 and CDR2 (germline): SGHTA, FQGNSA. Trimming cost V 7 bases and J 9 bases; bases outside gene matches: 9. The CDR3 is 14 amino acids. The CDR3 DNA reads TGTGCCAGCACAGAGGGCGGGGGGGCAAGGGAGCTGTTTTTT. Translation gives CASTEGGGARELFF.

The V gene is TRBV6-5, the J gene TRBJ1-1; the D gene is possibly TRBD1 (5 bases). The V gene's germline CDR1 is MNHEY and CDR2 SVGAGI. The CDR3 extends over 13 amino acids. V shed 5 bases and J shed 4 bases, with 11 bases lying between them. The CDR3: CASSREGATEAFF. The CDR3, as DNA: TGTGCCAGCAGTCGAGAAGGGGCCACTGAAGCTTTCTTT.